The 25 T cell receptor beta chains in this list originate from one sample, sequenced in a study of blood T cell repertoires in COVID-19. Sequenced by immunoSEQ multiplex PCR; TCRdb stores in-frame clones only, minus some. The sample shows under 300,000 clones, roughly 82% of them seen only once. Material for sequencing was peripheral blood. Receptor source: a woman in her 40s who had recovered from COVID-19.

The V call is TRBV5-5, the J call TRBJ2-7; D uncertain. The CDR3 runs 14 residues. The V end was cut by 5 bases, the J end by 0 bases, with 12 bases between. Germline-derived CDR1 and CDR2 are SGHKS and YYEKEE (reference sequence). This CDR3 is CASRESLSSYEQYF. CDR3 nucleotide sequence: TGTGCCAGCAGAGAGTCCCTGAGCTCCTACGAGCAGTACTTC.

This clone was counted a few times. The junction differs from germline at one of its ends, possibly a read error. The CDR3 sequence: CASSKYGDRGLRLF. The CDR3 DNA is TGTGCCAGCAGCAAATATGGGGACAGGGGGTTGCGGCTCTTT. The V call is TRBV7-2, the J call TRBJ1-1, with 11 bases fitting TRBD1. CDR1 is SGHTA and CDR2 is FQGNSA in the germline V gene. The CDR3 extends over 14 amino acids.

This chain connects TRBV6-4 to TRBJ2-3; D uncertain. CDR1 and CDR2 from the germline V gene are MRHNA and SNTAGT. CDR3 length equals 12 residues. V lost 9 bases to trimming and J lost 12 bases, with 19 bases between them. CDR3 in amino acids: CASSSDGWRQYF. As DNA, the CDR3 is TGTGCCAGTTCCTCCGACGGGTGGAGACAGTATTTT.

J is TRBJ2-5 and V is TRBV11-3; D ambiguous. Germline V lookup: CDR1 SGHNT, CDR2 YENEEA. There are 12 residues in the CDR3. The germline V and J ends were trimmed by 5 bases and 5 bases, with 9 bases remaining between them. The DNA for the CDR3 is TGTGCCAGCAGCATCCGCGGCGAGACCCAGTACTTC. Translation gives CASSIRGETQYF.

The chain combines TRBV6-5 with TRBJ2-3; TRBD2 agrees at 9 bases. Per germline, CDR1 MNHEY and CDR2 SVGAGI. The CDR3 is 15 residues long. Unmatched junction bases numbered 2, after V lost 0 bases and J lost 4 bases. The CDR3 loop is CASSYSSGGSDTQYF. The CDR3 DNA sequence: TGTGCCAGCAGTTACTCTAGCGGGGGTTCAGATACGCAGTATTTT.

The CDR3 region is CASSITRIGGNEQFF. The DNA for the CDR3 is TGTGCCAGTAGTATCACGCGGATCGGGGGTAATGAGCAGTTCTTC. The V gene is TRBV19, the J gene TRBJ2-1; TRBD2 is a possible D gene (6 bases). V shed 3 bases and J shed 7 bases, with 16 bases lying between them. This CDR3 spans 15 amino acids. From germline, CDR1 is LNHDA and CDR2 SQIVND (reference sequence).

V gene TRBV7-8 combines with J gene TRBJ2-5, with a weak D call TRBD2 (5 bases). CDR3 length: 17 residues. The germline gives CDR1 SGHVS, CDR2 FQNEAQ. The V end was cut by 1 base, the J end by 1 base, with 16 bases between. Written as DNA, the CDR3 is TGTGCCAGCAGCTTAGGTGTTACCGGGGTAGGCCAAGAGACCCAGTACTTC. This sequence encodes CASSLGVTGVGQETQYF.

A single count supports this clone. This chain joins TRBV10-3 and TRBJ1-4; 7 nucleotides match TRBD1. CDR3 length: 13 residues. Germline loops: CDR1 ENHRY, CDR2 SYGVKD. V dropped 7 bases and J dropped 7; count of bases not matched to a gene: 6. The CDR3 nucleotides are TGTGCCATCAAGGCGGCAGGGGGTGAAAAACTGTTTTTT. Residues: CAIKAAGGEKLFF.

The gene calls are TRBV18 and TRBJ1-2; 8 positions agree with TRBD1. The germline V gene has CDR1 KGHSH and CDR2 LQKENI. This CDR3 is built from 17 residues. V was clipped by 3 bases and J by 4 bases; unmatched bases: 13. This CDR3 reads CASSPSYSTGAIYGYTF. The CDR3 DNA follows: TGTGCCAGCTCACCGTCCTACTCGACAGGGGCTATCTATGGCTACACCTTC. The complete variable domain, with remaining parts taken from reference TRBV18 and TRBJ1-2, reads NAGVMQNPRHLVRRRGQEARLRCSPMKGHSHVYWYRQLPEEGLKFMVYLQKENIIDESGMPKERFSAEFPKEGPSILRIQQVVRGDSAAYFCASSPSYSTGAIYGYTFGSGTRLTVV.

V usage is TRBV18 and J usage is TRBJ2-3; 10 nucleotides line up with TRBD2. The CDR3 is 16 residues long. Per germline, CDR1 KGHSH and CDR2 LQKENI. The trim removed 0 bases at V and 4 bases at J, leaving 4 bases unmatched. The CDR3 region is CASSPPVLAGADTQYF. CDR3 DNA sequence: TGTGCCAGCTCACCACCGGTTCTAGCGGGGGCAGATACGCAGTATTTT.

This chain joins TRBV5-5 and TRBJ1-1; D is possibly TRBD1 (5 bases). This CDR3 comprises 17 residues. Germline V gene lookup returns CDR1 SGHKS and CDR2 YYEKEE (reference sequence). V lost 3 bases, J lost 4 bases, and 22 bases lay in between. The CDR3 here is CASSSGPWGGRTTEAFF. The CDR3 DNA sequence: TGTGCCAGCAGCTCGGGGCCTTGGGGAGGTCGGACCACTGAAGCTTTCTTT.

The V call is TRBV7-2, the J call TRBJ1-3; weak D call: TRBD1 (5 bases). Germline CDR1 reads SGHTA; CDR2 reads FQGNSA. This CDR3 is built from 14 residues. V was trimmed by 6 bases and J by 5 bases, leaving 14 bases between them. The CDR3 region has the DNA TGTGCCAGCAGGCGGACAAGTAGTAGAAACACCATATATTTT. It specifies CASRRTSSRNTIYF.

The chain has TRBV30 and TRBJ1-3; D is ambiguous. The CDR3 runs 14 residues. V was cut by 1 base and J by 0 bases, with 7 bases left in between. Germline V CDR1 and CDR2: GTSNPN, SVGIG (reference sequence). The CDR3 protein is CAWSAGDSGNTIYF. CDR3 nucleotide sequence: TGTGCCTGGAGTGCCGGGGACTCTGGAAACACCATATATTTT.

This rearrangement joins TRBV11-3 to TRBJ2-3; 13 bases match TRBD2. The CDR3 totals 17 residues. The V gene end was trimmed by 5 bases and the J gene end by 3 bases; junction bases not matched to a gene: 8. Germline V gene lookup returns CDR1 SGHNT and CDR2 YENEEA. The CDR3 sequence: CASSRGLAGSTTDTQYF. The CDR3 nucleotides are TGTGCCAGCAGCAGGGGACTAGCGGGGAGTACGACAGATACGCAGTATTTT.

The rearrangement joins TRBV7-8 to TRBJ1-1; 9 bases are shared with TRBD1. The ends lost 6 bases at V and 4 bases at J; junction bases unmatched: 3. The V gene's germline CDR1 is SGHVS and CDR2 FQNEAQ. The CDR3 loop spans 13 amino acids. The CDR3 sequence: CASRRQGVTEAFF. In DNA form, the CDR3 reads TGTGCCAGCAGGCGACAGGGGGTCACTGAAGCTTTCTTT.

The chain carries TRBV6-5 and TRBJ1-6; 8 bases are a match to TRBD1. V gave up 4 bases and J gave up 0 bases; unmatched junction bases: 2. Germline CDR1 and CDR2: MNHEY and SVGAGI. The CDR3 is made up of 16 amino acids. The CDR3 DNA reads as TGTGCCAGCAGTTGGGACAGGAGCTCCTATAATTCACCCCTCCACTTT. This translates into CASSWDRSSYNSPLHF.

The rearrangement uses TRBV6-4 and TRBJ2-1; D possibly corresponds to TRBD1 (5 bases). Deletions cut 4 bases from V and 4 bases from J, with 8 bases between. This CDR3 region has 13 residues. CDR1 and CDR2 from the germline V gene are MRHNA and SNTAGT. CDR3 in DNA: TGTGCCAGCAGTGTGGGGCCGTACAATGAGCAGTTCTTC. Amino acids: CASSVGPYNEQFF.

The chain links TRBV27 to TRBJ1-1; tentative D call: TRBD1 (5 bases). Trimming took off 4 bases at V and 6 bases at J, with 12 bases between the two ends. Germline CDR1 is MNHEY and CDR2 is SMNVEV (reference sequence). The CDR3 extends over 13 amino acids. The CDR3 bases are TGTGCCAGCAGTTCTTGGGGGGGTGCTGAAGCTTTCTTT. It specifies CASSSWGGAEAFF.

The chain employs TRBV6-4 and TRBJ2-7; 12 bases are a match to TRBD2. Trimming removed 4 bases from V and 7 bases from J; junction bases left unmatched: 2. The CDR3 is 13 amino acids. Germline V lookup: CDR1 MRHNA, CDR2 SNTAGT. CDR3 sequence (DNA): TGTGCCAGCAGTGGACTAGCGGGGGAGGAGCAGTACTTC. Residues: CASSGLAGEEQYF.

This clone was picked up a small number of times. CDR3 amino acids: CASSLYIQGTEAFF. The CDR3 coding sequence is TGTGCCAGCAGCTTATATATACAGGGAACTGAAGCTTTCTTT. The chain carries TRBV7-6 and TRBJ1-1; D is possibly TRBD1 (6 bases). From germline, CDR1 is SGHVS and CDR2 FNYEAQ. The CDR3 sequence is 14 residues long. Trimming left V 2 bases short and J 5 bases short, with 12 bases between.

This rearrangement joins TRBV19 to TRBJ2-7; 7 bases are shared with TRBD1. The CDR3 runs 15 residues. J was trimmed by 2 bases and V by 3 bases; bases with no gene match: 7. Germline V gene data show CDR1 as LNHDA and CDR2 as SQIVND (reference sequence). The CDR3 here is CASSIQQGPPYEQYF. The CDR3 DNA reads TGTGCCAGTAGTATTCAACAGGGGCCGCCCTACGAGCAGTACTTC.

This clone was observed a few times. V is TRBV19 and J is TRBJ1-5; D may be TRBD1 (6 bases). Germline V CDR1 and CDR2: LNHDA, SQIVND (reference sequence). The V end was cut by 6 bases, the J end by 6 bases, with 15 bases between. The CDR3 loop spans 14 amino acids. CDR3 sequence (DNA): TGTGCCAGTAGCGTGGACAGAGTCGGTCAGCCCCAGCATTTT. It codes for CASSVDRVGQPQHF.

The chain uses TRBV11-2 and TRBJ2-3; tentative D call: TRBD1 (6 bases). V lost 1 base, J lost 3 bases, and 11 bases lay in between. Germline V CDR1 and CDR2: SGHAT, FQNNGV. This CDR3 contains 15 residues. For the CDR3, the DNA is TGTGCCAGCAGCTTAGCTTCCAGGGGAACAGATACGCAGTATTTT. Translated, it gives CASSLASRGTDTQYF.

The J gene is TRBJ2-7, the V gene TRBV9; 7 positions agree with TRBD1. The CDR3 is 15 residues long. Unmatched junction bases numbered 4, after V lost 1 base and J lost 0 bases. The germline gives CDR1 SGDLS, CDR2 YYNGEE. The DNA for the CDR3 is TGTGCCAGCAGCGTAACAGGGGCTAGCTCCTACGAGCAGTACTTC. Its translation: CASSVTGASSYEQYF.

This chain connects TRBV4-3 to TRBJ1-2; D possibly corresponds to TRBD1 (5 bases). The germline V and J ends were trimmed by 0 bases and 3 bases, with 11 bases remaining between them. The germline CDR1 and CDR2 sequences are LGHNA and YSLEER. This CDR3 is built from 15 residues. The CDR3 DNA reads as TGCGCCAGCAGCCAAGACAGGAAGGGGCACTATGGCTACACCTTC. As protein: CASSQDRKGHYGYTF.